This TCR beta chain was recorded in a study of blood T cell repertoires in COVID-19. Study background: Sample material is recorded as cDNA or gDNA derived from T cells, B-cell-depleted T cells, or PBMCs.

This CDR3 comprises 14 residues. V was cut by 8 bases and J by 3 bases, with 16 bases left in between. From germline, CDR1 is MDHEN and CDR2 SYDVKM. Clones were read by immunoSEQ multiplex PCR, and TCRdb kept only the in-frame ones, dropping some. This sample carries 150,000 or so clones, around 89% of them seen once, and the ten largest clones take 2.5% to 3%. This chain connects TRBV28 to TRBJ1-2; the D is unclear. The source of this sequence is a man between 60 and 70 years old with active or convalescent COVID-19. The sequencing input was peripheral blood. CDR3 loop: CASARTRQDYGYTF. CDR3 sequence (DNA): TGTGCCAGCGCCCGCACCCGCCAGGACTATGGCTACACCTTC.